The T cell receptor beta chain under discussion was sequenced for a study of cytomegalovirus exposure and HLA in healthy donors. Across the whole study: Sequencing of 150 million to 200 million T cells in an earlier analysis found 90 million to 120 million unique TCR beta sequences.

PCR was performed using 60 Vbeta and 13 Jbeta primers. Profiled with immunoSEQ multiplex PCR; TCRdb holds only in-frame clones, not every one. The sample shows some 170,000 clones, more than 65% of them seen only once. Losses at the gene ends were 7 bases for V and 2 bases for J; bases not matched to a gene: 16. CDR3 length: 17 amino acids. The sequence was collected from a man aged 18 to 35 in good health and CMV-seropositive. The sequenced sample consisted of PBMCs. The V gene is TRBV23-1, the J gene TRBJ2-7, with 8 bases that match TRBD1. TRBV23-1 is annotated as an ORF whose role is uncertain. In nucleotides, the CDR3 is TGCGCCAGCAAACTCGACGAAGGACAGGGAGTCCCCTACGAGCAGTACTTC. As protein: CASKLDEGQGVPYEQYF.